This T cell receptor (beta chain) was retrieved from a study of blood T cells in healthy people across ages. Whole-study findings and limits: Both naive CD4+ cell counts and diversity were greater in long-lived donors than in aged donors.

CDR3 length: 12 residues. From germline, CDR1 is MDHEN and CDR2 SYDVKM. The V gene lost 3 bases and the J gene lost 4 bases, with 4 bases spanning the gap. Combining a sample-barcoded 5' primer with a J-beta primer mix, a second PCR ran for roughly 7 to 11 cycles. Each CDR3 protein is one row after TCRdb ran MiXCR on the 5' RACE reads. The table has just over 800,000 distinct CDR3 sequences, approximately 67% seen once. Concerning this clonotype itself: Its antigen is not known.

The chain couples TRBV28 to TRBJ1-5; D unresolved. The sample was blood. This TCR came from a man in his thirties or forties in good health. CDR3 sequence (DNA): TGTGCCAGCAGTTTTCCGAATCAGCCCCAGCATTTT. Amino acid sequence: CASSFPNQPQHF. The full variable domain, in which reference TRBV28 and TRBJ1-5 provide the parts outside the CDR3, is DVKVTQSSRYLVKRTGEKVFLECVQDMDHENMFWYRQDPGLGLRLIYFSYDVKMKEKGDIPEGYSVSREKKERFSLILESASTNQTSMYLCASSFPNQPQHFGDGTRLSIL.